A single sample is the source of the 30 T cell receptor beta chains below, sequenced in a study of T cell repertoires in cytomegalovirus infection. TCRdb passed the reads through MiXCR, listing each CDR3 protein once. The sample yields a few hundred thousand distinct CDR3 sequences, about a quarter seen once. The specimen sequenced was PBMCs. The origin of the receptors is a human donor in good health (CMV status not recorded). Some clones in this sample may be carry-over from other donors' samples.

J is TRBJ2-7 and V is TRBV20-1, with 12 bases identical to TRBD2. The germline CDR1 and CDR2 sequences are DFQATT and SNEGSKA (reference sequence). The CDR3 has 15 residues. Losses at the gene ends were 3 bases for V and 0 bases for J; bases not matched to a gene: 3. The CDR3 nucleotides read TGCAGTGCTAGGAGACTAGCGGGGGACTCCTACGAGCAGTACTTC. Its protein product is CSARRLAGDSYEQYF.

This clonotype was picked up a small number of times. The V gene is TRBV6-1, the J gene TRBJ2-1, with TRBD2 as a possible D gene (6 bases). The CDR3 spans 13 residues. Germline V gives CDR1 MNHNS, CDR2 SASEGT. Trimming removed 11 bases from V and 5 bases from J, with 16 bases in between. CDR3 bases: TGTGCCGCCATGGCGGGAACGAACAATGAGCAGTTCTTC. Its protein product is CAAMAGTNNEQFF.

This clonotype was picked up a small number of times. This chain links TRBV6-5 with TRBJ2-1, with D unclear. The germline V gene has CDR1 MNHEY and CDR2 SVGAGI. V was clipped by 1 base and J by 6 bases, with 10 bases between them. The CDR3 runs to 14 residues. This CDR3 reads CASSYLAQTNEQFF. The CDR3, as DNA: TGTGCCAGCAGTTACTTAGCCCAGACCAATGAGCAGTTCTTC.

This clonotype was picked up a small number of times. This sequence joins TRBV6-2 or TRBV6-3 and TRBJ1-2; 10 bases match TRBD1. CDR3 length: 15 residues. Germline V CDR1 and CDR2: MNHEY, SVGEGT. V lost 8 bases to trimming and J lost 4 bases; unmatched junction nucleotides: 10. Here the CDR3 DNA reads TGTGCCAGCGAACGGGACAGGGGAATTGTCTATGGCTACACCTTC. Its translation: CASERDRGIVYGYTF.

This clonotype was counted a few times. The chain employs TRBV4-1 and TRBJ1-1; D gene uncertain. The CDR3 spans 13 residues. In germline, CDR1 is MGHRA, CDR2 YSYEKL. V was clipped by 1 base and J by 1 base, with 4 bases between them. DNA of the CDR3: TGCGCCAGCAGCCAAGTGGAGAACACTGAAGCTTTCTTT. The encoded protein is CASSQVENTEAFF.

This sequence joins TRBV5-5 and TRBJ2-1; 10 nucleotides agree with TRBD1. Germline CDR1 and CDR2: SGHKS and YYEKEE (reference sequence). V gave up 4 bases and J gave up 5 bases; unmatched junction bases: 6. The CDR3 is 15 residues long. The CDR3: CASSPGQGMDNEQFF. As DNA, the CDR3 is TGTGCCAGCAGCCCGGGACAGGGGATGGACAATGAGCAGTTCTTC.

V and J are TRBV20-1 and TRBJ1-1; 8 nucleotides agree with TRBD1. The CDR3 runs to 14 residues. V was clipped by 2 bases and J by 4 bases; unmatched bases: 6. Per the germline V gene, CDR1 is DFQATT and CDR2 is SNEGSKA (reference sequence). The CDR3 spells CSARYDRGRTEAFF. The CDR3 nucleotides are TGCAGTGCTAGATACGACAGGGGTCGCACTGAAGCTTTCTTT.

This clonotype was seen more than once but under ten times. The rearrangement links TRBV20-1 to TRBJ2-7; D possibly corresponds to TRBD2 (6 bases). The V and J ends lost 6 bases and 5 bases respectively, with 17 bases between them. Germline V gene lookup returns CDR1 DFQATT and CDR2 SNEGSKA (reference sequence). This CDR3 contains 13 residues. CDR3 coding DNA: TGCAGTGCCCGGACCGGGGGTAAAGACGAGCAGTACTTC. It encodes CSARTGGKDEQYF.

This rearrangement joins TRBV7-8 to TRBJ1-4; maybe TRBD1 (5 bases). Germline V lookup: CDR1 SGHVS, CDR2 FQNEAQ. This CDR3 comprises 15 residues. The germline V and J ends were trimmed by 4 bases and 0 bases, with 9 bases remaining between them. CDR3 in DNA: TGTGCCAGCAGCTCCAGGGCTGCAACTAATGAAAAACTGTTTTTT. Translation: CASSSRAATNEKLFF.

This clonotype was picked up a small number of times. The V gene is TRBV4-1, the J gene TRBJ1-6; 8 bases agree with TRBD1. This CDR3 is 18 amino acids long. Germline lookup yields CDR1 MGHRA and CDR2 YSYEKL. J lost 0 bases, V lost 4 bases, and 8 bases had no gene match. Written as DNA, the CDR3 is TGCGCCAGCAGCCTCGACAGGGGAACAAGCTCCTATAATTCACCCCTCCACTTT. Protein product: CASSLDRGTSSYNSPLHF.

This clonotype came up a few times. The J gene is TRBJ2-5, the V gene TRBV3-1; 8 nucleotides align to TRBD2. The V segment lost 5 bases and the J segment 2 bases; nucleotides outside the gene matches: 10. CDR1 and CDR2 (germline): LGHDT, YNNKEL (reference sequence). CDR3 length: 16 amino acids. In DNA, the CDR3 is TGTGCCAGCAGCGGGGCCACTAGCGGCATACAAGAGACCCAGTACTTC. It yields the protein CASSGATSGIQETQYF.

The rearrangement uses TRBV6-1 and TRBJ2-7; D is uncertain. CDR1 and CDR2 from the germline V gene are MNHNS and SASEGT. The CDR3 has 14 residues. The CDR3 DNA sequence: TGTGCCAGAAGTGAAGACTTGTACCCCTACGAGCAGTACGTC. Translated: CARSEDLYPYEQYV.

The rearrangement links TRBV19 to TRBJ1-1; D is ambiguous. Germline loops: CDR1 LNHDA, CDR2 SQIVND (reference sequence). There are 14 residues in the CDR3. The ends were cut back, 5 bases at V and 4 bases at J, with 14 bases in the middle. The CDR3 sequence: CASSGFVLTTEAFF. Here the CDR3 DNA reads TGTGCCAGTAGTGGATTTGTACTTACCACTGAAGCTTTCTTT. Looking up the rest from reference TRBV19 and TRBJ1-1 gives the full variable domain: DGGITQSPKYLFRKEGQNVTLSCEQNLNHDAMYWYRQDPGQGLRLIYYSQIVNDFQKGDIAEGYSVSREKKESFPLTVTSAQKNPTAFYLCASSGFVLTTEAFFGQGTRLTVV.

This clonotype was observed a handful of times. CDR3 residues: CASSITGLASNEQFF. The CDR3 DNA is TGTGCCAGTAGTATAACTGGACTAGCGTCAAATGAGCAGTTCTTC. J is TRBJ2-1 and V is TRBV19; 9 positions match TRBD2. The V segment lost 2 bases and the J segment 7 bases; nucleotides outside the gene matches: 6. Germline-derived CDR1 and CDR2 are LNHDA and SQIVND (reference sequence). There are 15 residues in the CDR3. The complete variable domain, with remaining parts taken from reference TRBV19 and TRBJ2-1, reads DGGITQSPKYLFRKEGQNVTLSCEQNLNHDAMYWYRQDPGQGLRLIYYSQIVNDFQKGDIAEGYSVSREKKESFPLTVTSAQKNPTAFYLCASSITGLASNEQFFGPGTRLTVL.

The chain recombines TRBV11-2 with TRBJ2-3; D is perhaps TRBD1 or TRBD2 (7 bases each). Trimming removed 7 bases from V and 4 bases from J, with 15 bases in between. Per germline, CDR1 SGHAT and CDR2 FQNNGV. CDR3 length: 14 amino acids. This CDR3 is CASTRGGPADTQYF. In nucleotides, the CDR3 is TGTGCCAGCACCAGGGGGGGGCCCGCAGATACGCAGTATTTT.

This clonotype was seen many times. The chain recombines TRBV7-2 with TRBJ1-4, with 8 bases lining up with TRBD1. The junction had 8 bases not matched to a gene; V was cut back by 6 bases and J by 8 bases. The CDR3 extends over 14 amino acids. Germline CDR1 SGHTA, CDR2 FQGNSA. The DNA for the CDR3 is TGTGCCAGCAGTTCAGGGGGCGCCGGGGAAAAACTGTTTTTT. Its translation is CASSSGGAGEKLFF.

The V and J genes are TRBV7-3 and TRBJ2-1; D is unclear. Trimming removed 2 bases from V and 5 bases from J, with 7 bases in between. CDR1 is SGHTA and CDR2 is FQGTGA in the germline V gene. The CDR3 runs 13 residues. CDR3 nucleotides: TGTGCCAGCAGCTTAGTCGATCACAATGAGCAGTTCTTC. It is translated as CASSLVDHNEQFF.

DNA for the CDR3: TGTGCCAGCAGCTTAATAACAGGGGAAGGCTACACCTTC. Amino acids: CASSLITGEGYTF. The chain uses TRBV7-9 and TRBJ1-2; 7 nucleotides align to TRBD1. Trimming removed 2 bases from V and 8 bases from J; junction bases left unmatched: 5. Looked up from germline, CDR1 is SEHNR and CDR2 is FQNEAQ (reference sequence). CDR3 length: 13 amino acids.

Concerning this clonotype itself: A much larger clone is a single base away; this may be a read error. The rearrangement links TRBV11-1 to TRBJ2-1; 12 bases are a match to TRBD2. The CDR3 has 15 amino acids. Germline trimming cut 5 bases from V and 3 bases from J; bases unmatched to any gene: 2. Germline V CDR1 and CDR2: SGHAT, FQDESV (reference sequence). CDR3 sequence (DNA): TGTGCCAGCAGCGGGACTAGCGGGTACTACAATGAGCAGTTCTTC. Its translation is CASSGTSGYYNEQFF.

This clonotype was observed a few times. This chain's CDR3 is CASSWSRRLNNEQFF. The DNA for the CDR3 is TGTGCCAGCAGCTGGTCGCGGCGATTGAACAATGAGCAGTTCTTC. The chain is built from TRBV11-1 and TRBJ2-1; no clear D. This CDR3 has 15 residues. Trimming shortened V by 4 bases and J by 5 bases, and 15 bases separated the two germline ends. Per the germline V gene, CDR1 is SGHAT and CDR2 is FQDESV (reference sequence). Complete variable domain (other parts from reference TRBV11-1 and TRBJ2-1): EAEVAQSPRYKITEKSQAVAFWCDPISGHATLYWYRQILGQGPELLVQFQDESVVDDSQLPKDRFSAERLKGVDSTLKIQPAELGDSAMYLCASSWSRRLNNEQFFGPGTRLTVL.

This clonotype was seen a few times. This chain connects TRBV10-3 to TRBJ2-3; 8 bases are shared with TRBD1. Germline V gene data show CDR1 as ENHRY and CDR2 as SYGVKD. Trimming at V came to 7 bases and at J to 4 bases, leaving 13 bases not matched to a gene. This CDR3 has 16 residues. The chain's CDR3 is CAITPWTGKIADTQYF. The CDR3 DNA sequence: TGTGCCATCACCCCGTGGACAGGGAAAATCGCAGATACGCAGTATTTT.

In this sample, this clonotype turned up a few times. The CDR3 DNA follows: TGTGCCAGCAGCTTTAACATGAGGAGCTCCTACGAGCAGTACTTC. Residues: CASSFNMRSSYEQYF. The chain has TRBV7-2 and TRBJ2-7; no definite D call. The CDR3 is 15 residues long. V lost 3 bases and J lost 0, with 12 bases in between. The germline CDR1 and CDR2 sequences are SGHTA and FQGNSA.

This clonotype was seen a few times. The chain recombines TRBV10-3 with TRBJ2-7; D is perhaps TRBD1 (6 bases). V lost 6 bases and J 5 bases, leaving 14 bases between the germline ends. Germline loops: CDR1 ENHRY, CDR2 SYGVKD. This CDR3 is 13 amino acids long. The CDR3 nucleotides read TGTGCCATCAGGGGAACAGGGTCCGACGAGCAGTACGTC. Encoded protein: CAIRGTGSDEQYV.

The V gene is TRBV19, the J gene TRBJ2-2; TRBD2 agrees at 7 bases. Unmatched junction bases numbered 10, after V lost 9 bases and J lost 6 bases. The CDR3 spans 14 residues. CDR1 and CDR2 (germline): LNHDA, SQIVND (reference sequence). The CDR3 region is CASSEGREAGELFF. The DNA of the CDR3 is TGTGCCAGCAGTGAAGGACGGGAGGCCGGGGAGCTGTTTTTT.

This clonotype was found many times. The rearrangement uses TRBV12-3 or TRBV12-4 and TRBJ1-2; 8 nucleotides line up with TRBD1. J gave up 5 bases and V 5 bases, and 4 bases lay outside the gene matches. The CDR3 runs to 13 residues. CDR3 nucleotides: TGTGCCAGCAGTGGGGACAGGATATATGGCTACACCTTC. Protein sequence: CASSGDRIYGYTF.

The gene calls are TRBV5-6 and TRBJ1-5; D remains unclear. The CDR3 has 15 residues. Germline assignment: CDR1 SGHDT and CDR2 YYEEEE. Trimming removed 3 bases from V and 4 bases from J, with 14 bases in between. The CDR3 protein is CASSSWNSLNQPQHF. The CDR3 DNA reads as TGTGCCAGCAGCTCCTGGAACAGTTTGAATCAGCCCCAGCATTTT. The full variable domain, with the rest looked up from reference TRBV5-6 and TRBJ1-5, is DAGVTQSPTHLIKTRGQQVTLRCSPKSGHDTVSWYQQALGQGPQFIFQYYEEEERQRGNFPDRFSGHQFPNYSSELNVNALLLGDSALYLCASSSWNSLNQPQHFGDGTRLSIL.

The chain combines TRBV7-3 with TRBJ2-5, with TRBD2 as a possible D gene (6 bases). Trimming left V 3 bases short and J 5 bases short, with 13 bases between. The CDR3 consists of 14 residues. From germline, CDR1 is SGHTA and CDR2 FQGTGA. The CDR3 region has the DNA TGTGCCAGCAGCTTCCGGGCGAGCGGGGAGACCCAGTACTTC. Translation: CASSFRASGETQYF.

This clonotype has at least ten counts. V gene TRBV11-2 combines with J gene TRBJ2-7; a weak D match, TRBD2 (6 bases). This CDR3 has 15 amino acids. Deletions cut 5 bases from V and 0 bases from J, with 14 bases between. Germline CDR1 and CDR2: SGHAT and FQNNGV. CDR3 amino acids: CASSPMAGFSYEQYV. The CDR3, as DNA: TGTGCCAGCAGCCCCATGGCGGGATTCTCCTACGAGCAGTACGTC.

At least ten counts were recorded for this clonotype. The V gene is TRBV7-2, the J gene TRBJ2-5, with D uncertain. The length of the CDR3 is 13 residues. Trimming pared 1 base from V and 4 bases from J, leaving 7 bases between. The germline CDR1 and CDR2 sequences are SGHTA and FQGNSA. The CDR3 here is CASSLGSRETQYF. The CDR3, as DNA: TGTGCCAGCAGCTTAGGCAGTAGAGAGACCCAGTACTTC.

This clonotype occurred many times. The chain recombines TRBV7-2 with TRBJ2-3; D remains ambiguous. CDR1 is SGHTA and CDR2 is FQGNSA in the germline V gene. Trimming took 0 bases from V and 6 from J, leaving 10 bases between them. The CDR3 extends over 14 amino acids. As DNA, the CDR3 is TGTGCCAGCAGCTTAGCCCGACTCCAGGATACGCAGTATTTT. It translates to CASSLARLQDTQYF.